The T cell receptor (beta chain) described here comes from a study of T cell changes during pregnancy in multiple sclerosis. The V gene lost 6 bases and the J gene lost 3 bases, with 14 bases spanning the gap. This CDR3 spans 14 amino acids. CDR1 MNHEY and CDR2 SVGAGI come from the germline V gene. Only in-frame clones appear in the TCRdb table, and some are missing; sequencing was by immunoSEQ multiplex PCR. The sample has tens of thousands of clones, 92% seen once. The J gene is TRBJ2-5, the V gene TRBV6-5, with a possible D match to TRBD2 (6 bases). Source: peripheral blood, taken in the third trimester of pregnancy. This TCR derives from a female donor with multiple sclerosis, enrolled in a pregnancy study. The CDR3 sequence is CASSQDYQEETQYF. In nucleotides, the CDR3 is TGTGCCAGCAGCCAGGACTATCAGGAAGAGACCCAGTACTTC.